This T cell receptor beta chain derives from a study of post-analysis software for immune sequencing data. About the research overall: Relapsing-remitting, secondary progressive and progressive-relapsing courses of multiple sclerosis were included. The study's findings and limits: When the samples were clustered directly with F measure, those that had been prepared in the same batch showed strong co-clustering. For normalized Chao1 diversity, multiple sclerosis patients scored significantly lower than controls did.

Worth noting for this clonotype: The antigen remains undetermined.

TCR beta libraries were prepared from cDNA with unique molecular identifiers. TCRdb ran MiXCR on the PCR reads and lists one entry per CDR3 protein. This table holds fewer than 900,000 distinct CDR3 sequences, under 60% found once. The sample taken for sequencing was blood. This sequence was found in a girl aged 5-17 years with multiple sclerosis.

CDR3 protein: CASSQDLVELSTLSGANVLTF. The CDR3 coding sequence is TGTGCCAGCAGCCAAGATCTGGTGGAGCTGAGCACCCTCTCCGGGGCCAACGTCCTGACTTTC. The chain couples TRBV14 to TRBJ2-6; D is uncertain. Trimming took 0 bases from V and 4 from J, leaving 25 bases between them. Germline values: CDR1 SGHDN, CDR2 FVKESK. This CDR3 contains 21 residues.